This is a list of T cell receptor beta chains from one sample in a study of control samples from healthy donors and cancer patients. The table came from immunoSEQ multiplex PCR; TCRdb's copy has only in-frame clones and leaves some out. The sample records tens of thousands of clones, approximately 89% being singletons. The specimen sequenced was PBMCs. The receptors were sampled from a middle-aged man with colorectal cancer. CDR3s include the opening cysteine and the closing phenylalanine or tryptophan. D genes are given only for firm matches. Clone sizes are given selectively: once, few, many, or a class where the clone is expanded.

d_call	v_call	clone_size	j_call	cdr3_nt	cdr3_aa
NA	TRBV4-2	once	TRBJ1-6	TGTGCCAGCAGCCAAGAGAGTTTGGGATCGGGGGTGGCCCGATCACCCCTCCACTTT	CASSQESLGSGVARSPLHF
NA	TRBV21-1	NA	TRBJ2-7	TGTGCCAGCAGCAAAGCGGGACAGGTCTTACACGAGCAGTACTTC	CASSKAGQVLHEQYF
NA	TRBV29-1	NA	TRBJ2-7	TGCAGCGCCTCCATTGGGGCGAACTACGAGCAGTACTTC	CSASIGANYEQYF
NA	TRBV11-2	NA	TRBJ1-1	TGTGCCAGCAGCTTTGACGGGACCAGGAGACTCGACCGGGGGACTGAAGCTTTCTTT	CASSFDGTRRLDRGTEAFF
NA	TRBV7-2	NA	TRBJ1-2	TGTGCCAGCAGCTTAACGACCTCAGGGACTCGAGGCTACACCTTC	CASSLTTSGTRGYTF
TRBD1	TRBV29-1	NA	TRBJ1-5	TGCAGCGTTCGAGGGACAGACGTCAATCAGCCCCAGCATTTT	CSVRGTDVNQPQHF
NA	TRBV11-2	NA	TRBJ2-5	TGTGCCAGCAGCTTATTAACAGTCCCTGGGGAGACCCAGTACTTC	CASSLLTVPGETQYF
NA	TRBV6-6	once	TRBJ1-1	TGTGCCAGCCATGGACAGCTTCACACTGAAGCTTTCTTT	CASHGQLHTEAFF
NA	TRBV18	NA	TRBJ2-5	TGTGCCAGCTCACCACTCCAAGAGACCCAGTACTTC	CASSPLQETQYF
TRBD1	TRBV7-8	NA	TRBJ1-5	TGTGCCAGCAGCTTAGGGGACAGCCTCCATCAGCCCCAGCATTTT	CASSLGDSLHQPQHF
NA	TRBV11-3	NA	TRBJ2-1	TGTGCCAGCATTCAGGGGAGCGGCTACAATGAGCAGTTCTTC	CASIQGSGYNEQFF
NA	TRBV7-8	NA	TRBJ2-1	TGTGCCAGCAGCACCCGGACCGGAGGTAACTATGAGCAGTTCTTC	CASSTRTGGNYEQFF
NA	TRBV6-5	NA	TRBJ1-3	TGTGCCAGCAGTTACGACTACCGCTCTGGAAACACCATATATTTT	CASSYDYRSGNTIYF
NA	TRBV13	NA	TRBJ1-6	TGTGCCAGCAGTCGGTTTGGGGACTCCGTTCGGTCCCTCCACTTT	CASSRFGDSVRSLHF
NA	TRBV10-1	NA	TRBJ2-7	TGCGCCAGCAGTGGCCCCCAGACTCGGCAGTACTTC	CASSGPQTRQYF
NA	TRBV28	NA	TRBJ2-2	TGTGCCAGCAGTTTTGGGGTGGACACCGGGGAGCTGTTTTTT	CASSFGVDTGELFF
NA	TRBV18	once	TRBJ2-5	TGTGCCAGCTCACCAGCTCAAGAGACCCAGTACTTC	CASSPAQETQYF
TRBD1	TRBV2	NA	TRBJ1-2	TGTGCCAGCCTCTCACAGGCGGGACAGGGTGGACACTATGGCTACACCTTC	CASLSQAGQGGHYGYTF
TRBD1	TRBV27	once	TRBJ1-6	TGTGCCAGCAGTTTAGGGGACAGGGTAAATTCACCCCTCCACTTT	CASSLGDRVNSPLHF
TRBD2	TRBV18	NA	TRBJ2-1	TGTGCCAGCTCACATCAACGGGAGGAGCACTACAATGAGCAGTTCTTC	CASSHQREEHYNEQFF
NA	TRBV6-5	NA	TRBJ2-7	TGTGCCAGCAGTTACTCGATTTCAGGTTACGAGCAGTACTTC	CASSYSISGYEQYF
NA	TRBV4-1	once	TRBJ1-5	TGCGCCAGCAGCCGACCGGGAACCAAGCAGCCCCAGCATTTT	CASSRPGTKQPQHF
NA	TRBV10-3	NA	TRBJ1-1	TGTGCCATCAGTGAGTCCCGTGGGGTGGTCACTGAAGCTTTCTTT	CAISESRGVVTEAFF
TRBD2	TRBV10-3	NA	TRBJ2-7	TGTGCCATCATGGGGGCAGGCCGTCTAGCGGGAGCCCCCTACGAGCAGTACTTC	CAIMGAGRLAGAPYEQYF
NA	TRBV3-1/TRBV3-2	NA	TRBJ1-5	TGTGCCAGCAGCCTATCGGGGGGAAAAGGGGGTCAGCCCCAGCATTTT	CASSLSGGKGGQPQHF
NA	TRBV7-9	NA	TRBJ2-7	TGTGCCAGCAGCCCCGGCACGAAGGGCGAGCAGTACTTC	CASSPGTKGEQYF
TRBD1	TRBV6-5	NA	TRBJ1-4	TGTGCCAGCAGTTACCCGAGGGGGGACAGTGAAAAACTGTTTTTT	CASSYPRGDSEKLFF
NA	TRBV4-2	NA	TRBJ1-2	TGTGCCAGCAGCAATCAGGGTGGCTATGGCTACACCTTC	CASSNQGGYGYTF
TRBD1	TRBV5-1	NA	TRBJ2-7	TGCGCCAGCAGCTCCGGACAGGGGTTCACCTACGAGCAGTACTTC	CASSSGQGFTYEQYF
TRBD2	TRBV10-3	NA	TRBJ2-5	TGTGCCACCACTAGCGGGAGGGCCTGGGAGACCCAGTACTTC	CATTSGRAWETQYF